This TCR beta chain was observed in a study of post-analysis software for immune sequencing data. This clonotype was counted only a few times. Its antigen is not identified. V gave up 6 bases and J gave up 5 bases; unmatched junction bases: 5. The germline gives CDR1 KGHSH, CDR2 LQKENI. The CDR3 totals 13 residues. Prepared TCR beta cDNA libraries contained unique molecular identifiers. MiXCR, run by TCRdb on the PCR reads, gives a single entry per CDR3 protein. The data hold about 200,000 distinct CDR3 sequences, with approximately 28% observed a single time. General observations from the study: There were about five TRBV segments more frequent in patients than controls, and TRBV5-6, TRBV5-1 and TRBV20-1 were among them. People with multiple sclerosis had a significantly lower normalized Chao1 diversity than controls did.

The receptor was isolated from a girl under 18 with multiple sclerosis. V and J are TRBV18 and TRBJ1-2; 8 bases match TRBD1. The sequencing input was blood. The CDR3 reads CASSGQGYYGYTF. The CDR3 coding sequence is TGTGCCAGCTCCGGACAGGGTTATTATGGCTACACCTTC.